Presented here are 15 T cell receptor beta chains from one specimen sequenced in a study of T cells after somatic rescue of genetic block. Here immunoSEQ multiplex PCR was the method, and the copy in TCRdb shows in-frame clones only, minus some. The table lists 68,000 or so clones, under 95% of them singletons. Sequenced sample: peripheral blood mononuclear cells (PBMCs). These TCRs come from a man aged 35 to 55.

V gene TRBV27 combines with J gene TRBJ2-5; 9 nucleotides agree with TRBD2. V lost 0 bases and J lost 4; bases outside the gene matches: 12. CDR1 MNHEY and CDR2 SMNVEV come from the germline V gene (reference sequence). This CDR3 has 18 residues. DNA of the CDR3: TGTGCCAGCAGTTTATCCCCGGTTAGCGGGAGATGGTTAGAGACCCAGTACTTC. Protein product: CASSLSPVSGRWLETQYF.

This clone was counted a few times. The CDR3: CAIRPGLANEQYF. The CDR3 DNA is TGTGCCATCAGGCCGGGACTAGCAAACGAGCAGTACTTC. The rearrangement links TRBV10-3 to TRBJ2-7, with 9 positions matching TRBD2. With 6 bases clipped from V and 5 bases from J, the junction kept 5 bases outside the gene matches. This CDR3 is built from 13 residues. The germline gives CDR1 ENHRY, CDR2 SYGVKD.

V and J are TRBV7-6 and TRBJ2-2; 7 bases agree with TRBD1. The CDR3 totals 13 residues. The germline V gene encodes CDR1 SGHVS and CDR2 FNYEAQ. The V gene end was trimmed by 5 bases and the J gene end by 7 bases; junction bases not matched to a gene: 4. The CDR3 DNA follows: TGTGCCAGCAGCCACAGGGGTGGCGGGGAGCTGTTTTTT. This codes for CASSHRGGGELFF.

The chain uses TRBV5-4 and TRBJ2-1; TRBD2 matches at 8 bases. V lost 0 bases, J lost 6 bases, and 8 bases stayed unmatched. Per the germline V gene, CDR1 is SGHNT and CDR2 is YYREEE (reference sequence). The length of the CDR3 is 16 residues. CDR3 amino acids: CASSLAVAGNFNEQFF. The CDR3 nucleotides are TGTGCCAGCAGCTTGGCGGTAGCGGGGAATTTCAATGAGCAGTTCTTC.

The CDR3 nucleotides are TGTGCCAGCAGTTACGGAAGCGGGGTCGCCAGAGAGCAGTTCTTC. This translates into CASSYGSGVAREQFF. This chain joins TRBV6-6 and TRBJ2-1; 7 bases agree with TRBD2. The CDR3 extends over 15 amino acids. Looked up from germline, CDR1 is MNHNY and CDR2 is SVGAGI (reference sequence). J was trimmed by 10 bases and V by 2 bases; bases with no gene match: 11.

Written as DNA, the CDR3 is TGCGCCAGCAGCCTTGGAGGGCAGGCCGTAAATTCACCCCTCCACTTT. It yields the protein CASSLGGQAVNSPLHF. The rearrangement joins TRBV5-1 to TRBJ1-6; no clear D. V was shortened by 4 bases and J by 7 bases, with 18 bases between the two germline ends. The CDR3 has 16 amino acids. Germline V gives CDR1 SGHRS, CDR2 YFSETQ.

This chain connects TRBV7-6 to TRBJ2-7; TRBD2 aligns across 8 bases. Losses at the gene ends were 5 bases for V and 6 bases for J; bases not matched to a gene: 3. CDR3 length equals 12 residues. Per the germline V gene, CDR1 is SGHVS and CDR2 is FNYEAQ. The CDR3 loop is CASSPAGGEQYF. The CDR3 nucleotides are TGTGCCAGCAGCCCCGCGGGGGGCGAGCAGTACTTC.

The chain recombines TRBV5-5 with TRBJ2-5, with 11 bases aligning to TRBD1. Germline-derived CDR1 and CDR2 are SGHKS and YYEKEE (reference sequence). This CDR3 spans 15 amino acids. V was pared by 5 bases and J by 5 bases, with 8 bases of the junction left unmatched. CDR3 in amino acids: CASRSGTGGAETQYF. The CDR3 DNA reads TGTGCCAGCAGGTCCGGGACAGGGGGTGCGGAGACCCAGTACTTC.

On this clone: Other DNA sequences in this sample translate to the same CDR3. V gene TRBV19 combines with J gene TRBJ2-1; D not resolved. The germline gives CDR1 LNHDA, CDR2 SQIVND (reference sequence). Trimming left V 3 bases short and J 6 bases short, with 6 bases between. This CDR3 is built from 12 residues. The CDR3: CASSILGNEQFF. The CDR3 DNA follows: TGTGCCAGTAGTATTTTGGGCAATGAGCAGTTCTTC.

This chain connects TRBV19 to TRBJ2-3, with 11 bases identical to TRBD2. The CDR3 is made up of 14 amino acids. The germline gives CDR1 LNHDA, CDR2 SQIVND (reference sequence). V lost 3 bases, J lost 5 bases, and 1 base stayed unmatched. Here the CDR3 DNA reads TGTGCCAGTAGTATTCTAGCGGGAGGAGATACGCAGTATTTT. Amino acid sequence: CASSILAGGDTQYF.

The chain links TRBV9 to TRBJ2-1, with 13 nucleotides matching TRBD2. CDR1 and CDR2 (germline): SGDLS, YYNGEE. The V segment lost 0 bases and the J segment 4 bases; nucleotides outside the gene matches: 10. This CDR3 spans 19 amino acids. This chain's CDR3 is CASSVATPGLAGEYNEQFF. In nucleotides, the CDR3 is TGTGCCAGCAGCGTAGCTACCCCCGGACTAGCGGGAGAGTACAATGAGCAGTTCTTC. Combining the CDR3 with reference TRBV9 and TRBJ2-1 gives the whole variable domain DSGVTQTPKHLITATGQRVTLRCSPRSGDLSVYWYQQSLDQGLQFLIQYYNGEERAKGNILERFSAQQFPDLHSELNLSSLELGDSALYFCASSVATPGLAGEYNEQFFGPGTRLTVL.

As concerns this clone: Other DNA sequences in this sample translate to the same CDR3. V is TRBV5-1 and J is TRBJ2-7, with TRBD1 matching 10 bases. Losses at the gene ends were 0 bases for V and 6 bases for J; bases not matched to a gene: 6. The CDR3 contains 15 residues. CDR1 and CDR2 (germline): SGHRS, YFSETQ. The CDR3 spells CASSLAGTGVGEQYF. The CDR3 DNA follows: TGCGCCAGCAGCTTGGCCGGGACAGGGGTAGGCGAGCAGTACTTC. The entire variable domain, with the rest obtained from reference TRBV5-1 and TRBJ2-7, is as follows: KAGVTQTPRYLIKTRGQQVTLSCSPISGHRSVSWYQQTPGQGLQFLFEYFSETQRNKGNFPGRFSGRQFSNSRSEMNVSTLELGDSALYLCASSLAGTGVGEQYFGPGTRLTVT.

The rearrangement uses TRBV21-1 and TRBJ2-4. TRBV21-1 is labeled a pseudogene. There are 16 residues in the CDR3. CDR3 DNA sequence: TGTGCCAGCAACGCTCGACGCGGGACAAGAAAAAACATTCAGTACTTC. It is translated as CASNARRGTRKNIQYF.

The V call is TRBV25-1, the J call TRBJ2-3; D gene ambiguous. The CDR3 has 15 amino acids. Germline assignment: CDR1 MGHDK and CDR2 SYGVNS. V lost 3 bases and J 0 bases, leaving 10 bases between the germline ends. This CDR3 reads CASSDIRVSTDTQYF. The DNA for the CDR3 is TGTGCCAGCAGTGACATACGCGTTAGCACAGATACGCAGTATTTT. Supplemented by reference TRBV25-1 and TRBJ2-3, the full variable domain reads EADIYQTPRYLVIGTGKKITLECSQTMGHDKMYWYQQDPGMELHLIHYSYGVNSTEKGDLSSESTVSRIRTEHFPLTLESARPSHTSQYLCASSDIRVSTDTQYFGPGTRLTVL.

The DNA for the CDR3 is TGTGCCAGCAGCTTAGTTGTTTCAGGAGATAACATTCAGTACTTC. It encodes CASSLVVSGDNIQYF. The chain joins TRBV7-9 to TRBJ2-4; no reliable D call. CDR3 length: 15 amino acids. Germline CDR1 and CDR2: SEHNR and FQNEAQ (reference sequence). V dropped 1 base and J dropped 7 bases, with 14 bases sitting between them. Combining the CDR3 with reference TRBV7-9 and TRBJ2-4 gives the whole variable domain DTGVSQNPRHKITKRGQNVTFRCDPISEHNRLYWYRQTLGQGPEFLTYFQNEAQLEKSRLLSDRFSAERPKGSFSTLEIQRTEQGDSAMYLCASSLVVSGDNIQYFGAGTRLSVL.